This T cell receptor (beta chain) was retrieved from a study of read filtering for tumor transcriptome and immune sequencing. Background on the study: Revised staging placed roughly 8 patients in R-ISS I, approximately 16 in II, 7 in III.

J lost 4 bases, V lost 5 bases, and 3 bases had no gene match. The CDR3 consists of 12 residues. Germline values: CDR1 SQVTM, CDR2 ANQGSEA. This clonotype was seen ten or more times. Its antigen is not known. From roughly 390 ng of RNA, a library with molecular barcoded alpha/delta and beta/gamma adaptors was made. A single record per CDR3 protein comes from TCRdb applying MiXCR to the reads. The sample has about 38,000 distinct CDR3 sequences, approximately 14% seen once; the top ten hold 25% to 30%. Sampling of bone marrow took place during active disease in every patient. Whole-study results and caveats: RNA-seq captured clonotypes less deeply and reliably than IR-seq.

V and J are TRBV29-1 and TRBJ2-3; 7 nucleotides align to TRBD1. Input material: a population of CD138-negative cells sorted from bone marrow. The TCR originated in a donor at least 40 years old with multiple myeloma. The CDR3 coding sequence is TGCAGCGTTCCCACAGGGGCAGATACGCAGTATTTT. Protein product: CSVPTGADTQYF.